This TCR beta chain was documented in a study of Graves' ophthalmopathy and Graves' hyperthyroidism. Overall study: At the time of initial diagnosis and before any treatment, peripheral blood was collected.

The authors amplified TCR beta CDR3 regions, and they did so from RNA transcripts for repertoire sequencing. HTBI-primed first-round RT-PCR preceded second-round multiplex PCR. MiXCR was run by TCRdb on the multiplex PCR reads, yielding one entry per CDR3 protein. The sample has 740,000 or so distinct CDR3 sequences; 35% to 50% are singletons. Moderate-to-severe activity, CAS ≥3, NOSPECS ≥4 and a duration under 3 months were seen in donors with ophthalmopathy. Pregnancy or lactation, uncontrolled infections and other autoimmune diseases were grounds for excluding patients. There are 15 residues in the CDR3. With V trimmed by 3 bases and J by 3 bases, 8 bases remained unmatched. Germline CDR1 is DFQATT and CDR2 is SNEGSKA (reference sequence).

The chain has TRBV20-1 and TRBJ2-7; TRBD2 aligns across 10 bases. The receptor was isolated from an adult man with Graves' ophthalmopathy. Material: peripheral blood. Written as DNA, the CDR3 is TGCAGTGCTAGCCTAGCGGGAGTTACCCTCTACGAGCAGTACTTC. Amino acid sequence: CSASLAGVTLYEQYF.